This T cell receptor (beta chain) was obtained from a study of T cells in Graves' hyperthyroidism and ophthalmopathy. Overall study results and limits: Ophthalmopathy could be told apart from stable hyperthyroidism with a 13 V-J model.

RNA transcripts gave rise to amplified TCR beta CDR3 regions. RT-PCR in the first round (using the HTBI primer set) targeted the TCR CDR3. TCRdb independently ran MiXCR on the multiplex PCR reads; one entry per CDR3 protein. The table has hundreds of thousands of distinct CDR3 sequences, about 15% seen once. The germline CDR1 and CDR2 sequences are MNHNS and SASEGT. The CDR3 is 15 amino acids. J was trimmed by 4 bases and V by 9 bases; bases with no gene match: 12. This clonotype showed up many times. No antigen is known for it. The chain links TRBV6-1 to TRBJ2-1; 7 positions agree with TRBD2. The sequence was obtained from a woman under 30 with Graves' hyperthyroidism. The sequenced sample was blood. The CDR3 sequence is CASGLGPSPYNEQFF. CDR3 DNA: TGTGCCAGTGGACTAGGGCCTAGCCCGTACAATGAGCAGTTCTTC.